This T cell receptor (beta chain) was profiled in a study of T cell responses to AZD1222 COVID-19 vaccine. The study's findings and limits: The CD4 TCRs associated with vaccination extended across spike and predominated at 160-218 and 743-854. Unmutated variant regions are reportedly the target of nearly half of TCRs that are spike-specific. Donors were chiefly white British, with a greater number of females, and clonal diversity was perhaps underestimated.

Profiled with immunoSEQ multiplex PCR; TCRdb holds only in-frame clones, not every one. The sample has around 95,000 clones, 88% seen once. A word on this clone: Its antigen is currently unknown.

Germline V gene lookup returns CDR1 MGHRA and CDR2 YSYEKL. The CDR3 covers 15 residues. V was pared by 1 base and J by 11 bases, with 8 bases of the junction left unmatched. This material consisted of peripheral blood, taken on day 0 of AZD1222 vaccination. This TCR came from an adult in good health. The genes are TRBV4-1 and TRBJ2-2, with 9 bases matching TRBD1. The CDR3 reads CASSQGDRDGGELFF. The CDR3 coding sequence is TGCGCCAGCAGCCAAGGGGACAGGGATGGCGGAGAGCTGTTTTTT.